The clone carrying this T cell receptor beta chain has more than one count but fewer than ten. This entry is derived from a study of OX40 agonist ivuxolimab in advanced cancers. Study-wide context: Patients were dosed with the agonistic anti-OX40 (CD134) antibody ivuxolimab. Three patients responded partially, comprising one with hepatocellular carcinoma and two with cutaneous melanoma.

Repertoires were generated with immunoSEQ multiplex PCR, while TCRdb's copy carries only in-frame clones and drops some. The sample records more than 60,000 clones, around 87% being singletons. The CDR3 loop spans 13 amino acids. Germline CDR1 reads SGHTA; CDR2 reads FQGNSA. V was cut by 3 bases and J by 2 bases, with 8 bases left in between. The sequenced sample was CD4+ or CD8+ T cells sorted from blood, obtained in a trial of the OX40 agonist ivuxolimab. The J gene is TRBJ2-7, the V gene TRBV7-2; no definite D call. The receptor was isolated from an adult with an advanced solid tumor such as melanoma, head and neck, liver or kidney cancer. The CDR3 sequence is CASSLAVPYEQYF. DNA for the CDR3: TGTGCCAGCAGCTTGGCGGTCCCCTACGAGCAGTACTTC.